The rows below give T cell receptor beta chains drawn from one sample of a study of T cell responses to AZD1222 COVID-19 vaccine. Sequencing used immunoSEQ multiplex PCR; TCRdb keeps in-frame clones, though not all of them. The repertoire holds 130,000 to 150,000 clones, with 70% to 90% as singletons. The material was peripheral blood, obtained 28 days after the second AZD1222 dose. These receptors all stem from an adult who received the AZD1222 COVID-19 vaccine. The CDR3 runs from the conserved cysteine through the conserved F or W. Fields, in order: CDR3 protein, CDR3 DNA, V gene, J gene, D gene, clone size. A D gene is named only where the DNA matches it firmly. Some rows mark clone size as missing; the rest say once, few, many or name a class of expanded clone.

CDR3aa: CASSQDRDNYIQYF; CDR3nt: TGTGCCAGCAGCCAAGATAGGGACAATTACATTCAGTACTTC; v_gene: TRBV3-1/TRBV3-2; j_gene: TRBJ2-4; d_gene: .; abundance: .
CDR3aa: CASAGRGIRNSYEAYEQYF; CDR3nt: TGTGCCAGCGCCGGACGGGGAATCCGAAATTCCTACGAGGCTTACGAGCAGTACTTC; v_gene: TRBV7-9; j_gene: TRBJ2-7; d_gene: .; abundance: .
CDR3aa: CASSVTGSVSYNEQFF; CDR3nt: TGTGCCAGCAGCGTGACAGGGAGTGTCTCCTACAATGAGCAGTTCTTC; v_gene: TRBV9; j_gene: TRBJ2-1; d_gene: TRBD1; abundance: .
CDR3aa: CASSTYRGTEAFF; CDR3nt: TGTGCCAGCAGCACCTACAGGGGGACTGAAGCTTTCTTT; v_gene: TRBV5-4; j_gene: TRBJ1-1; d_gene: TRBD1; abundance: .
CDR3aa: CASSSGQGSGNTIYF; CDR3nt: TGTGCCAGCAGCTCGGGACAGGGCTCTGGAAACACCATATATTTT; v_gene: TRBV5-4; j_gene: TRBJ1-3; d_gene: TRBD1; abundance: .
CDR3aa: CASSLGGGEYNEQFF; CDR3nt: TGCGCCAGCAGCCTGGGCGGCGGGGAGTACAATGAGCAGTTCTTC; v_gene: TRBV5-1; j_gene: TRBJ2-1; d_gene: .; abundance: .
CDR3aa: CASSSPPTSGSPYF; CDR3nt: TGTGCCAGCAGTTCCCCGCCGACTAGCGGGTCCCCGTATTTT; v_gene: TRBV28; j_gene: TRBJ2-3; d_gene: TRBD2; abundance: .
CDR3aa: CASSSATYNEQFF; CDR3nt: TGTGCTTCATCTAGCGCAACCTACAATGAGCAGTTCTTC; v_gene: TRBV30; j_gene: TRBJ2-1; d_gene: .; abundance: .
CDR3aa: CASGGLETQYF; CDR3nt: TGTGCCAGCGGGGGGTTGGAGACCCAGTACTTC; v_gene: TRBV7-8; j_gene: TRBJ2-5; d_gene: .; abundance: .
CDR3aa: CASSERGLSTDTQYF; CDR3nt: TGTGCCAGCAGTGAAAGGGGGCTCAGCACAGATACGCAGTATTTT; v_gene: TRBV6-1; j_gene: TRBJ2-3; d_gene: TRBD1; abundance: .
CDR3aa: CASSELDTQYF; CDR3nt: TGCGCCAGCAGTGAACTGGATACGCAGTATTTT; v_gene: TRBV10-2; j_gene: TRBJ2-3; d_gene: .; abundance: .
CDR3aa: CASRIQGQTQYF; CDR3nt: TGTGCCAGCAGGATACAGGGACAGACCCAGTACTTC; v_gene: TRBV7-2; j_gene: TRBJ2-5; d_gene: .; abundance: .
CDR3aa: CANVDNYNSPLHF; CDR3nt: TGTGCCAACGTTGACAACTATAATTCACCCCTCCACTTT; v_gene: TRBV2; j_gene: TRBJ1-6; d_gene: .; abundance: .
CDR3aa: CASSPPLGADTEAFF; CDR3nt: TGTGCCAGCTCACCACCCCTAGGGGCCGACACTGAAGCTTTCTTT; v_gene: TRBV18; j_gene: TRBJ1-1; d_gene: .; abundance: .
CDR3aa: CASSLLSRGDTTSPLHF; CDR3nt: TGTGCCAGCAGTTTACTATCAAGAGGGGATACCACTTCACCCCTCCACTTT; v_gene: TRBV27; j_gene: TRBJ1-6; d_gene: .; abundance: .
CDR3aa: CASSESPSGRYNEQFF; CDR3nt: TGTGCCAGCAGTGAATCACCTAGCGGGAGGTACAATGAGCAGTTCTTC; v_gene: TRBV2; j_gene: TRBJ2-1; d_gene: TRBD2; abundance: .
CDR3aa: CASSQDWPRNTGELFF; CDR3nt: TGTGCCAGCAGCCAAGATTGGCCCAGGAACACCGGGGAGCTGTTTTTT; v_gene: TRBV3-1/TRBV3-2; j_gene: TRBJ2-2; d_gene: .; abundance: few
CDR3aa: CATQGSGNTIYF; CDR3nt: TGTGCCACACAGGGGTCTGGAAACACCATATATTTT; v_gene: TRBV2; j_gene: TRBJ1-3; d_gene: TRBD1; abundance: once
CDR3aa: CASSPPTPAVYNEQFF; CDR3nt: TGTGCCAGCAGCCCCCCGACCCCCGCGGTTTACAATGAGCAGTTCTTC; v_gene: TRBV7-8; j_gene: TRBJ2-1; d_gene: .; abundance: .
CDR3aa: CAISESSDTQYF; CDR3nt: TGTGCCATCAGTGAGTCGTCAGATACGCAGTATTTT; v_gene: TRBV10-3; j_gene: TRBJ2-3; d_gene: .; abundance: .
CDR3aa: CASSLTANTEAFF; CDR3nt: TGTGCCAGCAGCTTGACGGCCAACACTGAAGCTTTCTTT; v_gene: TRBV11-2; j_gene: TRBJ1-1; d_gene: .; abundance: .
CDR3aa: CASKPGQEYGYTF; CDR3nt: TGTGCCAGCAAGCCGGGCCAGGAGTATGGCTACACCTTC; v_gene: TRBV6-5; j_gene: TRBJ1-2; d_gene: .; abundance: .
CDR3aa: CASSWGQGHNEQFF; CDR3nt: TGTGCCAGCTCATGGGGACAGGGACACAATGAGCAGTTCTTC; v_gene: TRBV7-8; j_gene: TRBJ2-1; d_gene: TRBD1; abundance: .
CDR3aa: CASSERDHYEQYF; CDR3nt: TGTGCCAGCAGTGAAAGGGACCACTACGAGCAGTACTTC; v_gene: TRBV6-1; j_gene: TRBJ2-7; d_gene: .; abundance: .
CDR3aa: CASSLSQEQFF; CDR3nt: TGCGCCAGCAGCTTGAGTCAGGAGCAGTTCTTC; v_gene: TRBV5-1; j_gene: TRBJ2-1; d_gene: .; abundance: .
CDR3aa: CASSLDLPGFF; CDR3nt: TGTGCCAGCAGTTTAGATCTCCCAGGATTTTTT; v_gene: TRBV27; j_gene: TRBJ1-4; d_gene: .; abundance: .
CDR3aa: CASGGTGQETQYF; CDR3nt: TGTGCCAGTGGAGGGACTGGGCAAGAGACCCAGTACTTC; v_gene: TRBV2; j_gene: TRBJ2-5; d_gene: .; abundance: .
CDR3aa: CASRGQSTNEKLFF; CDR3nt: TGTGCCAGCAGGGGACAGTCAACTAATGAAAAACTGTTTTTT; v_gene: TRBV6-6; j_gene: TRBJ1-4; d_gene: TRBD1; abundance: .
CDR3aa: CASSYAGTYEQYF; CDR3nt: TGTGCCAGCAGTTACGCTGGTACCTACGAGCAGTACTTC; v_gene: TRBV6-5; j_gene: TRBJ2-7; d_gene: .; abundance: .
CDR3aa: CASSGGQYKLFF; CDR3nt: TGTGCCAGCAGCGGGGGACAGTACAAACTGTTTTTT; v_gene: TRBV2; j_gene: TRBJ1-4; d_gene: TRBD1; abundance: few
CDR3aa: CASREDRQYSNQPQHF; CDR3nt: TGTGCCAGCAGAGAGGACCGACAGTATAGCAATCAGCCCCAGCATTTT; v_gene: TRBV7-2; j_gene: TRBJ1-5; d_gene: .; abundance: .
CDR3aa: CASSQGPGENYGYTF; CDR3nt: TGCGCCAGCAGCCAAGGGCCCGGCGAGAACTATGGCTACACCTTC; v_gene: TRBV4-1; j_gene: TRBJ1-2; d_gene: .; abundance: .
CDR3aa: CASPPGLRSYNEQFF; CDR3nt: TGCGCCAGCCCGCCGGGACTTCGCTCCTACAATGAGCAGTTCTTC; v_gene: TRBV10-1; j_gene: TRBJ2-1; d_gene: .; abundance: .
CDR3aa: CATSDFRGAQETQYF; CDR3nt: TGTGCCACCAGTGATTTTAGGGGGGCCCAAGAGACCCAGTACTTC; v_gene: TRBV24-1; j_gene: TRBJ2-5; d_gene: .; abundance: .
CDR3aa: CASITGPPNTEAFF; CDR3nt: TGTGCCAGCATCACCGGGCCTCCGAACACTGAAGCTTTCTTT; v_gene: TRBV6-5; j_gene: TRBJ1-1; d_gene: .; abundance: .
CDR3aa: CASSFPGTDTQYF; CDR3nt: TGTGCCAGCAGCTTCCCGGGAACAGATACGCAGTATTTT; v_gene: TRBV7-8; j_gene: TRBJ2-3; d_gene: .; abundance: .
CDR3aa: CASSSGQLQETQYF; CDR3nt: TGCGCCAGCAGCTCTGGACAGCTCCAAGAGACCCAGTACTTC; v_gene: TRBV5-1; j_gene: TRBJ2-5; d_gene: .; abundance: .
CDR3aa: CASSQVRQYGYTF; CDR3nt: TGCGCCAGCAGCCAAGTTCGGCAGTATGGCTACACCTTC; v_gene: TRBV4-1; j_gene: TRBJ1-2; d_gene: .; abundance: .